Sequencing of this T cell receptor (beta chain) was carried out in a study of OX40 agonist ivuxolimab in advanced cancers. Study details: The dose-escalation group included hepatocellular carcinoma, melanoma, renal cell carcinoma and head and neck cancer.

Here immunoSEQ multiplex PCR was the method, and the copy in TCRdb shows in-frame clones only, minus some. The data show tens of thousands of clones, around 83% seen once. Germline V gene lookup returns CDR1 MNHNS and CDR2 SASEGT. After removal of 1 base from V and 4 bases from J, the junction contained 10 bases not matched to a gene. The CDR3 contains 18 residues. Study-wide results and limits: Partly responding patients at 0.1-3.0 mg/kg showed some of the smallest clonal expansion. Relative to CD4+ cells, CD8+ T cells on average had more expanded clones.

Note on this clone: No antigen is known for it.

The sequencing here drew on CD4+ or CD8+ T cells sorted from blood, taken in a trial of the OX40 agonist ivuxolimab. This TCR was recovered from an adult with an advanced solid tumor such as melanoma, head and neck, liver or kidney cancer. This sequence joins TRBV6-1 and TRBJ1-5, with 10 bases identical to TRBD1. CDR3: CASSEDNRDRGFNQPQHF. The CDR3 nucleotides are TGTGCCAGCAGTGAAGACAACCGGGACAGGGGATTTAATCAGCCCCAGCATTTT.